The 27 T cell receptor beta chains presented below share a single source sample, sequenced in a study of T cells in localized non-small cell lung cancer (dated by TCRdb to 2018 to 2020). Receptors were amplified or captured by the immunoSEQ multiplex PCR assay. This immuneACCESS table, as held by TCRdb, lists in-frame sequences with V and J called but not all clones. Of the missing ones, under half trace to an unresolved V gene in checked studies; the others have no known cause. The sample contains under 40,000 clones, 78% of them found a single time. The ten largest clones capture 35% to 40% of the sample. The input for sequencing was peripheral blood, taken before any cancer treatment. These receptor sequences come from a male donor older than 55 with stage II squamous cell lung carcinoma.

The chain is built from TRBV5-1 and TRBJ2-2, with D perhaps TRBD2 (6 bases). Trimming pared 2 bases from V and 0 bases from J, leaving 14 bases between. Germline loops: CDR1 SGHRS, CDR2 YFSETQ. This CDR3 is built from 17 residues. The CDR3 reads CASSFTPSEANTGELFF. CDR3 DNA sequence: TGCGCCAGCAGCTTCACGCCTAGCGAAGCGAACACCGGGGAGCTGTTTTTT.

The genes are TRBV7-2 and TRBJ2-7, with unresolved D. Germline V gives CDR1 SGHTA, CDR2 FQGNSA. The V gene lost 3 bases and the J gene lost 7 bases, with 7 bases spanning the gap. This CDR3 has 11 residues. The CDR3 spells CASSFHGEQYF. The CDR3 DNA is TGTGCCAGCAGCTTTCATGGGGAGCAGTACTTC.

The CDR3 DNA reads as TGTGCCAGCAGCCTGACAGGGGCTAATGAAAAACTGTTTTTT. Translated, it gives CASSLTGANEKLFF. The chain combines TRBV28 with TRBJ1-4; 8 bases fit TRBD1. The CDR3 spans 14 residues. V lost 6 bases, J lost 3 bases, and 3 bases stayed unmatched. Germline values: CDR1 MDHEN, CDR2 SYDVKM.

CDR3 loop: CASSVLATENTEAFF. CDR3 nucleotides: TGTGCCAGCAGCGTGCTTGCCACAGAGAACACTGAAGCTTTCTTT. The genes are TRBV9 and TRBJ1-1; the D is unclear. V lost 2 bases and J lost 1, with 12 bases in between. From germline, CDR1 is SGDLS and CDR2 YYNGEE. The CDR3 covers 15 residues.

The chain links TRBV5-1 to TRBJ2-5; tentative D call: TRBD1 (5 bases). The CDR3 spans 15 residues. The germline V gene encodes CDR1 SGHRS and CDR2 YFSETQ. V lost 0 bases to trimming and J lost 3 bases, with 12 bases between them. The CDR3 region has the DNA TGCGCCAGCAGCTTGGTAAGGCTAGGGGAAGAGACCCAGTACTTC. Amino acids: CASSLVRLGEETQYF.

The chain employs TRBV5-4 and TRBJ2-3; possible D gene TRBD2, 7 bases. Trimming left V 4 bases short and J 1 base short, with 19 bases between. CDR1 is SGHNT and CDR2 is YYREEE in the germline V gene (reference sequence). This CDR3 has 17 amino acids. The CDR3 reads CASSTGGPSVGTDTQYF. DNA for the CDR3: TGTGCCAGCAGCACGGGGGGCCCCTCCGTAGGCACAGATACGCAGTATTTT.

This clone came up once. The genes are TRBV5-6 and TRBJ1-1; D not resolved. Germline V gene data show CDR1 as SGHDT and CDR2 as YYEEEE. The CDR3 length is 14 residues. V shed 4 bases and J shed 4 bases, with 14 bases lying between them. The CDR3 region has the DNA TGTGCCAGCAGCCCCGATGGGAGAGGCACTGAAGCTTTCTTT. It codes for CASSPDGRGTEAFF.

In this sample, this clone turned up a few times. This chain links TRBV6-6 with TRBJ2-5; D tentatively reads TRBD1 or TRBD2 (5 bases each). V lost 6 bases and J 5 bases, leaving 16 bases between the germline ends. The CDR3 length is 14 residues. Germline CDR1 is MNHNY and CDR2 is SVGAGI (reference sequence). DNA for the CDR3: TGTGCCAGCAGGATCTCTGGGGGTTGGGAGACCCAGTACTTC. Its translation is CASRISGGWETQYF.

This clone showed up just a few times. The rearrangement links TRBV5-6 to TRBJ2-6; D call uncertain. The CDR3 runs 15 residues. V was shortened by 5 bases and J by 4 bases, with 13 bases between the two germline ends. Germline CDR1 and CDR2: SGHDT and YYEEEE. The CDR3 here is CASRPALRGANVLTF. The CDR3 coding sequence is TGTGCCAGCAGACCGGCGCTCCGGGGGGCCAACGTCCTGACTTTC.

This sequence joins TRBV5-1 and TRBJ2-4; TRBD1 matches at 8 bases. CDR1 is SGHRS and CDR2 is YFSETQ in the germline V gene. With V trimmed by 0 bases and J by 5 bases, 4 bases remained unmatched. This CDR3 is built from 15 residues. The chain's CDR3 is CASSLVPGGENIQYF. The CDR3, as DNA: TGCGCCAGCAGCTTGGTTCCAGGGGGCGAAAACATTCAGTACTTC.

The chain couples TRBV19 to TRBJ2-2; D is ambiguous. From germline, CDR1 is LNHDA and CDR2 SQIVND (reference sequence). V lost 9 bases and J lost 10, with 9 bases in between. The CDR3 has 10 residues. CDR3 nucleotide sequence: TGTGCCAGCGGCCTTGAGGAGCTGTTTTTT. Its protein product is CASGLEELFF. The variable domain in full, with the rest retrieved from reference TRBV19 and TRBJ2-2, is DGGITQSPKYLFRKEGQNVTLSCEQNLNHDAMYWYRQDPGQGLRLIYYSQIVNDFQKGDIAEGYSVSREKKESFPLTVTSAQKNPTAFYLCASGLEELFFGEGSRLTVL.

This chain joins TRBV29-1 and TRBJ1-5; perhaps TRBD1 as D (6 bases). Trimming shortened V by 6 bases and J by 3 bases, and 9 bases separated the two germline ends. The CDR3 extends over 12 amino acids. Germline V gene lookup returns CDR1 SQVTM and CDR2 ANQGSEA. The CDR3 is CSVGTHNQPQHF. The CDR3 DNA sequence: TGCAGCGTCGGGACACACAATCAGCCCCAGCATTTT.

The J gene is TRBJ2-3, the V gene TRBV6-4, with D possibly called TRBD1 or TRBD2 (5 bases each). The germline gives CDR1 MRHNA, CDR2 SNTAGT. The CDR3 runs 15 residues. The ends were cut back, 2 bases at V and 2 bases at J, with 11 bases in the middle. The CDR3 protein is CASSDTWGNTDTQYF. Here the CDR3 DNA reads TGTGCCAGCAGTGACACGTGGGGGAACACAGATACGCAGTATTTT.

The rearrangement joins TRBV7-9 to TRBJ2-5; tentatively, D is TRBD2 (5 bases). Trimming took off 1 base at V and 5 bases at J, with 11 bases between the two ends. Germline V lookup: CDR1 SEHNR, CDR2 FQNEAQ (reference sequence). The CDR3 sequence is 14 residues long. CDR3 loop: CASSLERLRETQYF. Here the CDR3 DNA reads TGTGCCAGCAGCTTAGAGCGGCTAAGGGAGACCCAGTACTTC.

This clone was picked up many times. The rearrangement uses TRBV9 and TRBJ1-6; no clear D. Germline assignment: CDR1 SGDLS and CDR2 YYNGEE. The CDR3 sequence is 13 residues long. V lost 4 bases and J lost 7, with 9 bases in between. CDR3 amino acids: CASSRDGNSPLHF. CDR3 nucleotides: TGTGCCAGCAGCCGCGATGGGAATTCACCCCTCCACTTT.

The genes are TRBV7-2 and TRBJ2-7; no clear D. The germline V gene encodes CDR1 SGHTA and CDR2 FQGNSA. The ends were cut back, 5 bases at V and 9 bases at J, with 17 bases in the middle. This CDR3 is 13 amino acids long. The CDR3 loop is CASSQRPQRGQYF. The CDR3 region has the DNA TGTGCCAGCAGCCAAAGACCCCAACGAGGGCAGTACTTC.

This clone was detected once. This chain links TRBV7-9 with TRBJ1-5; D ambiguous. The CDR3 covers 15 residues. Looked up from germline, CDR1 is SEHNR and CDR2 is FQNEAQ (reference sequence). Trimming removed 5 bases at V and 0 bases at J, with 11 bases between. The CDR3 region is CASSLGQASNQPQHF. CDR3 DNA sequence: TGTGCCAGCAGCCTCGGGCAGGCTAGCAATCAGCCCCAGCATTTT. The complete variable domain, with remaining parts taken from reference TRBV7-9 and TRBJ1-5, reads DTGVSQNPRHKITKRGQNVTFRCDPISEHNRLYWYRQTLGQGPEFLTYFQNEAQLEKSRLLSDRFSAERPKGSFSTLEIQRTEQGDSAMYLCASSLGQASNQPQHFGDGTRLSIL.

The genes are TRBV9 and TRBJ1-3, with a possible D match to TRBD1 (5 bases). This CDR3 spans 16 amino acids. The V end was cut by 0 bases, the J end by 2 bases, with 12 bases between. Per the germline V gene, CDR1 is SGDLS and CDR2 is YYNGEE. Written as DNA, the CDR3 is TGTGCCAGCAGCGTAGAGCCGGGGGTAGCTGGAAACACCATATATTTT. Encoded protein: CASSVEPGVAGNTIYF.

A remark on this clone: Germline is not matched at one junction end, which may reflect a read error. For the CDR3, the DNA is TGTGCTAGCAGCCCCGACAGGGGAATGGATACGCAGTATTTT. It encodes CASSPDRGMDTQYF. The rearrangement uses TRBV7-7 and TRBJ2-3, with 8 nucleotides matching TRBD1. The CDR3 is 14 amino acids. CDR1 is SSHAT and CDR2 is FNYEAQ in the germline V gene (reference sequence). The variable domain in full, completed from reference TRBV7-7 and TRBJ2-3, reads GAGVSQSPRYKVTKRGQDVTLRCDPISSHATLYWYQQALGQGPEFLTYFNYEAQPDKSGLPSDRFSAERPEGSISTLTIQRTEQRDSAMYRCASSPDRGMDTQYFGPGTRLTVL.

Turning to this clone: A much larger clone sits a single nucleotide away, making a read error possible. The rearrangement joins TRBV4-2 to TRBJ1-1, with D possibly matching TRBD1 (6 bases). This CDR3 comprises 11 residues. Per the germline V gene, CDR1 is LGHNA and CDR2 is YNFKEQ. The V end lost 6 bases, the J end lost 5 bases, and 7 bases lay between the germline ends. CDR3 coding DNA: TGTGCCAGCAGTCAGGGGACTGAAGCTTTCTTT. It yields the protein CASSQGTEAFF.

This rearrangement joins TRBV10-3 to TRBJ2-5, with 9 bases identical to TRBD1. Trimming removed 6 bases from V and 5 bases from J; junction bases left unmatched: 10. CDR1 is ENHRY and CDR2 is SYGVKD in the germline V gene. The CDR3 consists of 15 residues. The DNA of the CDR3 is TGTGCCATCAGGGGACAGGGAGCCAGTGGGGAGACCCAGTACTTC. Its protein is CAIRGQGASGETQYF.

This sequence joins TRBV5-8 and TRBJ1-2; a weak D match, TRBD1 (5 bases). Looked up from germline, CDR1 is SGHTS and CDR2 is YDEGEE. The CDR3 is made up of 13 amino acids. V was pared by 4 bases and J by 6 bases, with 13 bases between. The CDR3 reads CASSPFLGDGYTF. CDR3 in DNA: TGTGCCAGCAGCCCGTTTTTAGGGGATGGCTACACCTTC.

The genes are TRBV7-3 and TRBJ2-7; TRBD1 agrees at 7 bases. Germline CDR1 reads SGHTA; CDR2 reads FQGTGA. This CDR3 has 15 amino acids. Trimming at V came to 5 bases and at J to 2 bases, leaving 9 bases not matched to a gene. CDR3 sequence: CASSTRGQGAYEQYF. In DNA form, the CDR3 reads TGTGCCAGCAGCACCCGCGGCCAGGGGGCCTACGAGCAGTACTTC.

V is TRBV18 and J is TRBJ1-5; a possible D gene is TRBD1 (6 bases). The V end lost 2 bases, the J end lost 1 base, and 9 bases lay between the germline ends. CDR1 is KGHSH and CDR2 is LQKENI in the germline V gene. This CDR3 contains 15 residues. Here the CDR3 DNA reads TGTGCCAGCTCACCATTCAGGGGCAGCAATCAGCCCCAGCATTTT. This gives the protein CASSPFRGSNQPQHF.

J is TRBJ2-7 and V is TRBV6-1; either TRBD1 or TRBD2 may supply D (7 bases each). This CDR3 comprises 15 residues. The germline V gene has CDR1 MNHNS and CDR2 SASEGT. V was pared by 7 bases and J by 4 bases, with 20 bases between. CDR3 protein: CASTLVGQGGYEQYF. In DNA, the CDR3 is TGTGCCAGCACCCTGGTCGGGCAGGGGGGGTACGAGCAGTACTTC.

The V call is TRBV6-4, the J call TRBJ2-3; 9 bases are shared with TRBD2. This CDR3 is 14 amino acids long. The V segment lost 5 bases and the J segment 4 bases; nucleotides outside the gene matches: 4. Germline V CDR1 and CDR2: MRHNA, SNTAGT. The CDR3 here is CASSLGGGADTQYF. The CDR3 coding sequence is TGTGCCAGCAGTCTGGGCGGGGGGGCAGATACGCAGTATTTT.

The genes are TRBV7-3 and TRBJ2-2, with 8 bases aligning to TRBD2. V was clipped by 3 bases and J by 5 bases; unmatched bases: 5. Germline V lookup: CDR1 SGHTA, CDR2 FQGTGA. The CDR3 sequence is 15 residues long. CDR3 amino acids: CASSFGGAPTGELFF. The CDR3 nucleotides read TGTGCCAGCAGCTTCGGGGGGGCCCCTACCGGGGAGCTGTTTTTT.